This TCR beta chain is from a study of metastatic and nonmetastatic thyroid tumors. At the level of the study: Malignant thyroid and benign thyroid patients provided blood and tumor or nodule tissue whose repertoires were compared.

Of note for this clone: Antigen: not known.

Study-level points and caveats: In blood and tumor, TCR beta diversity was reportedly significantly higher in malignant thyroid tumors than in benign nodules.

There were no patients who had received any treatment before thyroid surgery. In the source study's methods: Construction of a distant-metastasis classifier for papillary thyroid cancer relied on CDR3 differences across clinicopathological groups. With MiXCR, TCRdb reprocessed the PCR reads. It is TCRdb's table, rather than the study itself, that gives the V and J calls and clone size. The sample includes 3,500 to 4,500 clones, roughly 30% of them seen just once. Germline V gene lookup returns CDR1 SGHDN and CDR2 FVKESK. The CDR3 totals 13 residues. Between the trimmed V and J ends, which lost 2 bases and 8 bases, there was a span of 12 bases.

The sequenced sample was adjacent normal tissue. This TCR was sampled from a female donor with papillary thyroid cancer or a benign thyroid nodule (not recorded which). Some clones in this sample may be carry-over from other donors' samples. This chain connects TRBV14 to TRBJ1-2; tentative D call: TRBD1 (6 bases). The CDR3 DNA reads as TGTGCCAGCAGCCAACAGGGGTTGATAGGCTACACCTTC. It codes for CASSQQGLIGYTF.